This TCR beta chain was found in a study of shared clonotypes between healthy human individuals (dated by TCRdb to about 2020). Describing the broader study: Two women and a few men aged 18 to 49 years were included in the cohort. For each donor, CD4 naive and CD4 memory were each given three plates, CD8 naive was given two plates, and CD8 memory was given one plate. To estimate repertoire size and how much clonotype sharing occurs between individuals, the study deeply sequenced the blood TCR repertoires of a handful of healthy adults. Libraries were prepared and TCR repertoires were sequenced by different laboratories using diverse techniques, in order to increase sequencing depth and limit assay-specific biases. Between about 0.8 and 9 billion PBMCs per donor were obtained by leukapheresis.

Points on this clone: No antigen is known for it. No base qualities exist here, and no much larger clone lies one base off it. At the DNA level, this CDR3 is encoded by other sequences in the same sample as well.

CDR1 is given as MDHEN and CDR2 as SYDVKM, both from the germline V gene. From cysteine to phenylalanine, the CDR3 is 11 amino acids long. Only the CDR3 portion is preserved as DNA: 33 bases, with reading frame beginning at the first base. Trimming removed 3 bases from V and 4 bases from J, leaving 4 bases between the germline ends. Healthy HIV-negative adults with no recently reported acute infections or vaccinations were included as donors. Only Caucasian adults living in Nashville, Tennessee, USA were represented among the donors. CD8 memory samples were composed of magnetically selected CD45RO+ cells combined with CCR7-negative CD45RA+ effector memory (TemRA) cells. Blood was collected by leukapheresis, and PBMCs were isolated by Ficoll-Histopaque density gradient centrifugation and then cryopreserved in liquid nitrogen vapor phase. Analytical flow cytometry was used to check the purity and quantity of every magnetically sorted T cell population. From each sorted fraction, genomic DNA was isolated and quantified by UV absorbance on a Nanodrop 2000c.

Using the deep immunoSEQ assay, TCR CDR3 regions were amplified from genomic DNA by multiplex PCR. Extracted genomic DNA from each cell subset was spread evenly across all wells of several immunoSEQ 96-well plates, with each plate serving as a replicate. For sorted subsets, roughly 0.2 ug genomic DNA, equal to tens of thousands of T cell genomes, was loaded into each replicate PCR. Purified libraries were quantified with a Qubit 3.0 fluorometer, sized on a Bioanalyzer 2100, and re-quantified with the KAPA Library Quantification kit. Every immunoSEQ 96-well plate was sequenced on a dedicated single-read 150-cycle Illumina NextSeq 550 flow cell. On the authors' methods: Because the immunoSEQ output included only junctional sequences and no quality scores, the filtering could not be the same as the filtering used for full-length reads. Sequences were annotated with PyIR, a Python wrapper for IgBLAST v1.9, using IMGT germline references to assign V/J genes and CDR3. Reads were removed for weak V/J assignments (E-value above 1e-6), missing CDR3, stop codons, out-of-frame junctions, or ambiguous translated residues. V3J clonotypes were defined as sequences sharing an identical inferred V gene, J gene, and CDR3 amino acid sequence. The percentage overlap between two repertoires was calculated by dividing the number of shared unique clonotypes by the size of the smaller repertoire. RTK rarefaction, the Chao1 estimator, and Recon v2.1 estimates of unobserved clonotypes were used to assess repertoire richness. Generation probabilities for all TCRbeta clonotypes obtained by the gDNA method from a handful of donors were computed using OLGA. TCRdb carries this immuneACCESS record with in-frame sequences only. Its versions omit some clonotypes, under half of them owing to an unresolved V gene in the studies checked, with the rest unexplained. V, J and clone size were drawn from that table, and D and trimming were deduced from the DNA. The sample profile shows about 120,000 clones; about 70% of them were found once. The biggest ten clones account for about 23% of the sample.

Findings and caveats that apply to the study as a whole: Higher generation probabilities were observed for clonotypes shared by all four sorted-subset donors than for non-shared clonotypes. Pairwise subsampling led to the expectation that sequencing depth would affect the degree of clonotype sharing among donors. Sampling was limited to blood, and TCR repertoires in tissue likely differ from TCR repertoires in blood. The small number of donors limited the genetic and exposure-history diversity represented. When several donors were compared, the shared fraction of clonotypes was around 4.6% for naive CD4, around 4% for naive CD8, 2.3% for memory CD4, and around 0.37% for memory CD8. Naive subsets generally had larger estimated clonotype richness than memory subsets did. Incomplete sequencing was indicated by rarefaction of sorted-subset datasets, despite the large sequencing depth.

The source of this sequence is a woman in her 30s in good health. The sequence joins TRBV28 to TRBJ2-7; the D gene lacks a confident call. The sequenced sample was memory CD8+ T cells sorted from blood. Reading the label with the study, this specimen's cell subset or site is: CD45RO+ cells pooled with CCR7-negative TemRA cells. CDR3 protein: CASSLDYEQYF. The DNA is TGTGCCAGCAGTTTGGATTACGAGCAGTACTTC.